This T cell receptor beta chain was recorded in a study of blood T cells in healthy people across ages. General study findings and limits: Diversity of TCR beta per million T cells declined in a roughly linear way with age. What prevented conclusive comparison of naive and antigen-experienced cells was that PBMCs were unsorted.

Next came a second PCR, run for 7 to 11 cycles, which used a sample-barcoded 5' primer along with a J-beta primer mix. A 12-random-nucleotide template-switch adaptor tagged each cDNA molecule. TCRdb passed the 5' RACE reads through MiXCR, listing each CDR3 protein once. This table has 1.5 million to 2 million distinct CDR3 sequences, roughly two fifths appearing once. This clonotype showed up just a few times. Antigen specificity is unknown. The CDR3 covers 15 residues. Germline values: CDR1 SGHRS, CDR2 YFSETQ. Trimming cost V 3 bases and J 1 base, with 13 bases left between them. This sequence originates from a human donor in good health. This sequence joins TRBV5-1 and TRBJ1-1; maybe TRBD1 (6 bases). Sequenced: blood. CDR3 DNA: TGCGCCAGCAGCTCAGCCGTGGACAGGAACACTGAAGCTTTCTTT. Protein: CASSSAVDRNTEAFF.